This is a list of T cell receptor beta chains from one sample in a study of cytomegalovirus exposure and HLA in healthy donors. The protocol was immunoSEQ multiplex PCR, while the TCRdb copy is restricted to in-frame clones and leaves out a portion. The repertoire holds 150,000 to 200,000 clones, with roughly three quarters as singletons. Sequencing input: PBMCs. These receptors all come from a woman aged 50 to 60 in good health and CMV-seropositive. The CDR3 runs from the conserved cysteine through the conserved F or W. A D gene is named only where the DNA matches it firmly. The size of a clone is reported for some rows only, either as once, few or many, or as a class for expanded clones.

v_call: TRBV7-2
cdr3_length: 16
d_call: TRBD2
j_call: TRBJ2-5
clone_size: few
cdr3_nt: TGTGCCAGCAGCTTAAGGGCGGGGGGGCTTCGGGGGACCCAGTACTTC
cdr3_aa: CASSLRAGGLRGTQYF

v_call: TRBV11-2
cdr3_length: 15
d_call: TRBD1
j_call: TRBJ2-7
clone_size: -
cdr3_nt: TGTGCCAGCAGCTTAGGGCGGACAGGGACATACGAGCAGTACTTC
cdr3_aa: CASSLGRTGTYEQYF

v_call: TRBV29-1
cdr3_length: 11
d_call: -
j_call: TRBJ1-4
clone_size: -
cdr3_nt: TGCAGCGTTGGGCTCGGGGAAAAACTGTTTTTT
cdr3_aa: CSVGLGEKLFF

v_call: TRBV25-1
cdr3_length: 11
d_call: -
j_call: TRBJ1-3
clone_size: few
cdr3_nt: TGTGCCAGCAGTGACCAGTCCGGGATATATTTT
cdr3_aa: CASSDQSGIYF

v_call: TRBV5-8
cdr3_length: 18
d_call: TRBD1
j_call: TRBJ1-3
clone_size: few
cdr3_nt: TGTGCCAGCAGCGGGAGACCCGGGACAGGGCGCTCTGGAAACACCATATATTTT
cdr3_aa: CASSGRPGTGRSGNTIYF

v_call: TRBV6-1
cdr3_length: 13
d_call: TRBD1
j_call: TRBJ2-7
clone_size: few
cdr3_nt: TGTGCCAGCAGGCTACAGGGGAAGTACGAGCAGTACTTC
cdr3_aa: CASRLQGKYEQYF

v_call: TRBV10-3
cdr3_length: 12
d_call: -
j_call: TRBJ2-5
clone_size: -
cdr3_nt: TGTGCCATCAGCCATTCCCAAGAGACCCAGTACTTC
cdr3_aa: CAISHSQETQYF

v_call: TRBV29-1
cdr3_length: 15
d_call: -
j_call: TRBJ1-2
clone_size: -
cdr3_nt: TGCAGCGTTGAAGATCTGTCGCGCAGGATGGGTGGCTACACCTTC
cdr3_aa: CSVEDLSRRMGGYTF

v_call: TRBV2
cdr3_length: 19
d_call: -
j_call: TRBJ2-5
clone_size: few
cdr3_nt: TGTGCCAGCAGTCGGAGAACTCCCCTGTCCTGGGGCAACCAAGAGACCCAGTACTTC
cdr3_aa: CASSRRTPLSWGNQETQYF

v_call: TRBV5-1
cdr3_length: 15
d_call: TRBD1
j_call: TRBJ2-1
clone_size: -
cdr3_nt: TGCGCCAGCAGCTTCTCGCAGGGGGCTTACAATGAGCAGTTCTTC
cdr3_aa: CASSFSQGAYNEQFF

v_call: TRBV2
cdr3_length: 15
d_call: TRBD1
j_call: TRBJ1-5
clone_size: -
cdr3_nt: TGTGCCAGCAGTGGGGACAGGGGCTCCAATCAGCCCCAGCATTTT
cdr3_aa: CASSGDRGSNQPQHF

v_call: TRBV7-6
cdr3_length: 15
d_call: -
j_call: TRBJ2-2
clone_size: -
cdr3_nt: TGTGCCAGCAGCTCAAGCGGTAGAGGGACCGGGGAGCTGTTTTTT
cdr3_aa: CASSSSGRGTGELFF

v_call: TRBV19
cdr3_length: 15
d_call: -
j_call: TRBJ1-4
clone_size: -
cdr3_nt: TGTGCCAGTAGTATACCCCTCCCACAGGGCGAAAAACTGTTTTTT
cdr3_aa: CASSIPLPQGEKLFF

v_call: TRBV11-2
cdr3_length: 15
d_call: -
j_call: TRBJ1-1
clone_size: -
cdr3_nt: TGTGCCAGCACTATCCGGCGGGGGACGAACACTGAAGCTTTCTTT
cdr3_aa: CASTIRRGTNTEAFF

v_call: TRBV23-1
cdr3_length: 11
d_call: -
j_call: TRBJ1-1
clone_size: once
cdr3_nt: TGCGCCAGCAGTCTTCAGGATGAAGCTTTCTTT
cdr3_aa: CASSLQDEAFF